This paragraph reports one T cell receptor beta chain. The sample comes from a study of T-cell memory formation after mild COVID-19. TCRdb processed the 5' RACE reads anew with MiXCR; each CDR3 protein has one entry. This sample has about 320,000 distinct CDR3 sequences; more than 13% occur once, and the top ten carry around 20%. Germline V gene lookup returns CDR1 DFQATT and CDR2 SNEGSKA (reference sequence). The V end lost 3 bases, the J end lost 2 bases, and 17 bases lay between the germline ends. This CDR3 region has 15 residues. Sequencing input: PBMCs or a T cell subset sorted from them (not recorded which). The TCR was taken from a man between 18 and 29 years old who had mild COVID-19 (a few samples of this study predate the infection). Cell type and time point are not known. This chain uses TRBV20-1 with TRBJ2-7, with D perhaps TRBD2 (7 bases). The CDR3 DNA reads TGCAGTGCTAGGGGTCCGGGGGGCGTGACCTACGAGCAGTACGTC. Translation: CSARGPGGVTYEQYV.